This T cell receptor beta chain was documented in a study of CD8 T cells in ankylosing spondylitis. Each CDR3 protein gets one entry after TCRdb re-called the 5' RACE reads with MiXCR. The sample holds a few hundred thousand distinct CDR3 sequences; about a fifth are singletons and the top ten take roughly 16%. J was trimmed by 8 bases and V by 6 bases; bases with no gene match: 13. The CDR3 runs to 15 residues. This clonotype has only a few counts. What it binds is not known. Study results and caveats: A CD8+ phenotype characterized the disease-linked clones, which were relatively rare in peripheral blood. Characteristic, it appeared, of ankylosing spondylitis blood was a TCR beta motif of about eight highly homologous variants. Certain motif variants had earlier been reported in reactive arthritis synovial fluid and blood.

The receptor was isolated from a male donor with ankylosing spondylitis. The sample comprised blood, either unsorted or a sorted T cell fraction (not recorded which). The genes are TRBV12-3 or TRBV12-4 and TRBJ1-2; 9 bases match TRBD1. CDR3 coding DNA: TGTGCCAGCAGCCCGGACAGGGGATCGGGTCCCGGCTACACCTTC. Its translation is CASSPDRGSGPGYTF.